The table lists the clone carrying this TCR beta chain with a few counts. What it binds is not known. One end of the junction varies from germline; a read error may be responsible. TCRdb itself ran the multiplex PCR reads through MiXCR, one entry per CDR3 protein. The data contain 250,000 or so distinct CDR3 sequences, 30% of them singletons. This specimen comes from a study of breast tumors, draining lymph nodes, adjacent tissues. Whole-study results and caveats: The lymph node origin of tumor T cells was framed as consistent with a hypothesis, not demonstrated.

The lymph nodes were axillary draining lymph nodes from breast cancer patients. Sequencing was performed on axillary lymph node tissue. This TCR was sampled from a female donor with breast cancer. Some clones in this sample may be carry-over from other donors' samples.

The CDR3 region has the DNA TGTGCCAGCAGCCCCCCCCGGACAGGGTCGAACGAGCAGCACTTC. Translated: CASSPPRTGSNEQHF. The V gene is TRBV7-9, the J gene TRBJ2-7, with 8 bases aligning to TRBD1. Germline V gene lookup returns CDR1 SEHNR and CDR2 FQNEAQ (reference sequence). The CDR3 is 15 amino acids. The entire variable domain, with the rest obtained from reference TRBV7-9 and TRBJ2-7, is as follows: DTGVSQNPRHKITKRGQNVTFRCDPISEHNRLYWYRQTLGQGPEFLTYFQNEAQLEKSRLLSDRFSAERPKGSFSTLEIQRTEQGDSAMYLCASSPPRTGSNEQHFGPGTRLTVT.